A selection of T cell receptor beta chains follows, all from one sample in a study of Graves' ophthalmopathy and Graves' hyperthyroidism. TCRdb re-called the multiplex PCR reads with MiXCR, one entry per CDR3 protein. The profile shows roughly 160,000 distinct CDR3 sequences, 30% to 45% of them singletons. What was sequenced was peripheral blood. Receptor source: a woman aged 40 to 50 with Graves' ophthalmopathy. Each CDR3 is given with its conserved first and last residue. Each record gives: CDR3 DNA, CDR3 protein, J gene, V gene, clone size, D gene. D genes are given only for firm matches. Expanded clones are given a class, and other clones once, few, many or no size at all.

TGTGCCAGCAGTTACTCGTACGGCAATCAGCCCCAGCATTTT | CASSYSYGNQPQHF | TRBJ1-5 | TRBV6-5 | many | NA
TGTGCCAGCAGCGAACAGTCCGGACAACCTTTAGACGGCTACACCTTC | CASSEQSGQPLDGYTF | TRBJ1-2 | TRBV4-2 | many | NA
TGCAGTGCCGCCGATACAGGGGGCGAGCAGTACTTC | CSAADTGGEQYF | TRBJ2-7 | TRBV20-1 | NA | TRBD1
TGTGCCAGCAGTTACTCGGTTAGCGGGGGAGAGACCCAGTACTTC | CASSYSVSGGETQYF | TRBJ2-5 | TRBV6-5 | NA | TRBD2
TGTGCCAGCAGCTTCCAGGGGGCGGGATACGAGCAGTACTTC | CASSFQGAGYEQYF | TRBJ2-7 | TRBV7-3 | many | TRBD1
TGTGCCAGCAGTAAGAGACAGGGTGGCTACACCTTC | CASSKRQGGYTF | TRBJ1-2 | TRBV6-1 | many | TRBD1
TGTGCCAGCAGCTTGAGGAGCCAAGAGACCCAGTACTTC | CASSLRSQETQYF | TRBJ2-5 | TRBV7-3 | NA | NA
TGCAGTGCTAGTGACGATTCCATGAACACTGAAGCTTTCTTT | CSASDDSMNTEAFF | TRBJ1-1 | TRBV20-1 | many | NA
TGTGCCAGCAGCACAGGCGGAGACCACAGGGTTCAGCCCCAGCATTTT | CASSTGGDHRVQPQHF | TRBJ1-5 | TRBV11-3 | many | NA
TGTGCCAGCACCTTACTAGGGGTCTCCTACGAGCAGTACTTC | CASTLLGVSYEQYF | TRBJ2-7 | TRBV12-3/TRBV12-4 | NA | NA
TGTGCCAGCAGCTTCTTACTTGGACGTGACTATGGCTACACCTTC | CASSFLLGRDYGYTF | TRBJ1-2 | TRBV11-2 | once | NA
TGTGCCAGCAGCGCCTCGCAGGGGGCATGTTCCTACGAGCAGTACTTC | CASSASQGACSYEQYF | TRBJ2-7 | TRBV5-6 | many | TRBD1
TGTGCCAGCTCAAGGCAGGGAGACTACACCTTC | CASSRQGDYTF | TRBJ1-2 | TRBV28 | NA | NA
TGTGCCAGCAGATATTTAGGCGAAGCTTTCTTT | CASRYLGEAFF | TRBJ1-1 | TRBV28 | many | NA
TGTGCCAGCAGCTTGCAGGTTGGGAATTCACCCCTCCACTTT | CASSLQVGNSPLHF | TRBJ1-6 | TRBV5-6 | NA | NA
TGTGCCAGCAGCTTGGAACAGGGCGTCTACGAGCAGTACTTC | CASSLEQGVYEQYF | TRBJ2-7 | TRBV11-2 | NA | NA